A single sample is the source of the 30 T cell receptor beta chains below, sequenced in a study of CD8 T cells in ankylosing spondylitis. Overall study results and limits: Typical of ankylosing spondylitis blood, it appeared, was a TCR beta motif of fewer than 10 highly homologous variants.

For these TCRs, the target antigens are not known. TCRdb re-analysed the 5' RACE reads in MiXCR, keeping a single row per CDR3 protein. The sample has 200,000 to 250,000 distinct CDR3 sequences; 7.3% are singletons. Sequenced: blood, either unsorted or a sorted T cell fraction (not recorded which). The receptor source for this set is a male donor with ankylosing spondylitis.

The table lists this clonotype with many counts. V gene TRBV24-1 combines with J gene TRBJ2-2; D might be TRBD1 (7 bases). Germline loops: CDR1 KGHDR, CDR2 SFDVKD. Trimming shortened V by 0 bases and J by 4 bases, and 8 bases separated the two germline ends. This CDR3 region has 15 residues. The CDR3 coding sequence is TGTGCCACCAGTGATTTGCAGGGGGGCACCGGGGAGCTGTTTTTT. Protein: CATSDLQGGTGELFF.

There are many counts of this clonotype. The J gene is TRBJ2-1, the V gene TRBV7-8; the D is unclear. Germline CDR1 and CDR2: SGHVS and FQNEAQ. V was pared by 2 bases and J by 4 bases, with 15 bases between. The CDR3 loop spans 16 amino acids. CDR3 amino acids: CASSLFKASQYNEQFF. Written as DNA, the CDR3 is TGTGCCAGCAGCTTATTTAAGGCGTCACAGTACAATGAGCAGTTCTTC.

This clonotype has a count of ten or more. The chain couples TRBV30 to TRBJ1-6; D is perhaps TRBD1 (5 bases). Between the trimmed V and J ends, which lost 4 bases and 12 bases, there was a span of 22 bases. The CDR3 is 15 residues long. The V gene's germline CDR1 is GTSNPN and CDR2 SVGIG (reference sequence). CDR3 protein: CAWTETWTSREPLHF. CDR3 sequence (DNA): TGTGCCTGGACTGAAACTTGGACAAGTCGAGAACCCCTCCACTTT.

The V gene is TRBV27, the J gene TRBJ2-7, with TRBD1 matching 7 bases. Unmatched junction bases numbered 6, after V lost 4 bases and J lost 3 bases. The germline V gene encodes CDR1 MNHEY and CDR2 SMNVEV (reference sequence). The CDR3 is 14 amino acids. The CDR3 DNA reads TGTGCCAGCAGTTACAGAGGGGGCCGCTACGAGCAGTACTTC. This codes for CASSYRGGRYEQYF.

This clonotype was seen many times. This chain joins TRBV6-5 and TRBJ2-1; D is possibly TRBD1 (6 bases). V was trimmed by 7 bases and J by 0 bases, leaving 16 bases between them. Germline loops: CDR1 MNHEY, CDR2 SVGAGI. CDR3 length: 16 residues. The CDR3 coding sequence is TGTGCCAGCACGTTGTGGGGGCGAAGCTCCTACAATGAGCAGTTCTTC. Its protein product is CASTLWGRSSYNEQFF.

The table lists this clonotype with a few counts. V and J are TRBV14 and TRBJ1-1; weak D call: TRBD1 (5 bases). The CDR3 has 17 amino acids. The V end was cut by 0 bases, the J end by 0 bases, with 14 bases between. The germline V gene encodes CDR1 SGHDN and CDR2 FVKESK. DNA of the CDR3: TGTGCCAGCAGCCAAGAATATCGGACAACCTTGAACACTGAAGCTTTCTTT. It is translated as CASSQEYRTTLNTEAFF.

This chain joins TRBV18 and TRBJ1-2; D gene unclear. This CDR3 spans 14 amino acids. V dropped 2 bases and J dropped 8 bases, with 15 bases sitting between them. Per the germline V gene, CDR1 is KGHSH and CDR2 is LQKENI. The CDR3 sequence is CASSPMEGIEGYTF. In DNA form, the CDR3 reads TGTGCCAGCTCACCAATGGAGGGCATAGAGGGCTACACCTTC.

In this sample, this clonotype turned up many times. The chain joins TRBV27 to TRBJ1-2, with D unresolved. Germline CDR1 reads MNHEY; CDR2 reads SMNVEV (reference sequence). The CDR3 length is 13 residues. Trimming removed 0 bases from V and 8 bases from J, with 10 bases in between. CDR3 bases: TGTGCCAGCAGTTTATCTCCTCAAATCGGCTACACCTTC. This translates into CASSLSPQIGYTF.

This clonotype was recorded at least ten times. The chain recombines TRBV11-2 with TRBJ2-1, with D uncertain. Per germline, CDR1 SGHAT and CDR2 FQNNGV. The V end was cut by 2 bases, the J end by 1 base, with 12 bases between. CDR3 length equals 16 residues. CDR3 nucleotides: TGTGCCAGCAGCTTATCCCCGACGGTTTCCTACAATGAGCAGTTCTTC. It codes for CASSLSPTVSYNEQFF.

CDR3 in amino acids: CASYQETQYF. The CDR3 region has the DNA TGTGCCAGCTACCAAGAGACCCAGTACTTC. The chain couples TRBV5-8 to TRBJ2-5; D gene ambiguous. Germline lookup yields CDR1 SGHTS and CDR2 YDEGEE. V lost 7 bases to trimming and J lost 0 bases, with 1 base between them. CDR3 size: 10 residues.

This clonotype was counted ten times or more. The genes are TRBV7-9 and TRBJ2-7, with a weak D call TRBD1 (6 bases). This CDR3 is 14 amino acids long. Germline lookup yields CDR1 SEHNR and CDR2 FQNEAQ (reference sequence). Between the trimmed V and J ends, which lost 4 bases and 3 bases, there was a span of 13 bases. The CDR3 sequence: CASSSEGQFYEQYF. CDR3 in DNA: TGTGCCAGCAGCTCAGAAGGACAGTTCTACGAGCAGTACTTC.

The rearrangement uses TRBV7-9 and TRBJ2-2; no definite D call. Germline assignment: CDR1 SEHNR and CDR2 FQNEAQ (reference sequence). Trimming pared 1 base from V and 6 bases from J, leaving 12 bases between. The CDR3 sequence is 15 residues long. CDR3 sequence (DNA): TGTGCCAGCAGCTTAGGCGTTGGGGTTCCCGGGGAGCTGTTTTTT. This sequence encodes CASSLGVGVPGELFF.

This clonotype was seen ten or more times. This chain connects TRBV20-1 to TRBJ2-2, with D tentatively TRBD1 (6 bases). The CDR3 extends over 15 amino acids. Trimming took off 1 base at V and 3 bases at J, with 12 bases between the two ends. Germline CDR1 reads DFQATT; CDR2 reads SNEGSKA (reference sequence). CDR3 coding DNA: TGCAGTGCTAGAGTTAGGGGACACTACACCGGGGAGCTGTTTTTT. Protein: CSARVRGHYTGELFF.

The rearrangement uses TRBV4-3 and TRBJ2-6; D may be TRBD1 (6 bases). V shed 3 bases and J shed 0 bases, with 15 bases lying between them. Germline CDR1 LGHNA, CDR2 YSLEER. The CDR3 runs to 18 residues. The CDR3 DNA follows: TGCGCCAGCAGCCAGCGGAACAGGGTTTACTCTGGGGCCAACGTCCTGACTTTC. Encoded protein: CASSQRNRVYSGANVLTF.

This clonotype was observed at least ten times. The gene calls are TRBV28 and TRBJ2-7; 9 bases align to TRBD2. Germline-derived CDR1 and CDR2 are MDHEN and SYDVKM. After removal of 3 bases from V and 4 bases from J, the junction contained 4 bases not matched to a gene. The CDR3 is made up of 14 amino acids. The CDR3 protein is CASSFLAGVYEQYF. In nucleotides, the CDR3 is TGTGCCAGCAGTTTCTTAGCGGGAGTTTACGAGCAGTACTTC.

This clonotype was counted ten times or more. The genes are TRBV7-9 and TRBJ2-7, with D uncertain. The CDR3 has 14 residues. Between the trimmed V and J ends, which lost 5 bases and 0 bases, there was a span of 11 bases. CDR1 is SEHNR and CDR2 is FQNEAQ in the germline V gene (reference sequence). CDR3 sequence reads: CASSAETTSYEQYF. The CDR3 nucleotides read TGTGCCAGCAGCGCAGAAACGACCTCCTACGAGCAGTACTTC. The whole variable domain, filled in from reference TRBV7-9 and TRBJ2-7, reads DTGVSQNPRHKITKRGQNVTFRCDPISEHNRLYWYRQTLGQGPEFLTYFQNEAQLEKSRLLSDRFSAERPKGSFSTLEIQRTEQGDSAMYLCASSAETTSYEQYFGPGTRLTVT.

This clonotype was seen at least ten times. The rearrangement links TRBV10-3 to TRBJ2-1, with D unresolved. Trimming took 4 bases from V and 0 from J, leaving 10 bases between them. CDR1 is ENHRY, CDR2 SYGVKD, per germline. The CDR3 runs 15 residues. CDR3 region: CAISAAENSYNEQFF. The CDR3 DNA follows: TGTGCCATCAGTGCGGCGGAAAACTCCTACAATGAGCAGTTCTTC.

This clonotype was observed many times. The rearrangement joins TRBV25-1 to TRBJ2-1, with TRBD1 as a possible D gene (5 bases). The ends were cut back, 7 bases at V and 10 bases at J, with 11 bases in the middle. This CDR3 region has 11 residues. Germline V lookup: CDR1 MGHDK, CDR2 SYGVNS. This CDR3 reads CASKLSGEQFF. The CDR3 coding sequence is TGTGCCAGCAAGCTGTCAGGGGAGCAGTTCTTC.

This clonotype was counted only a few times. The chain employs TRBV12-3 or TRBV12-4 and TRBJ1-4; D unresolved. The CDR3 extends over 15 amino acids. V was trimmed by 1 base and J by 4 bases, leaving 10 bases between them. In nucleotides, the CDR3 is TGTGCCAGCAGTTTAGGGCAAATCTTTAATGAAAAACTGTTTTTT. It yields the protein CASSLGQIFNEKLFF.

This chain connects TRBV24-1 to TRBJ2-2; D gene ambiguous. V was shortened by 9 bases and J by 3 bases, with 4 bases between the two germline ends. From germline, CDR1 is KGHDR and CDR2 SFDVKD. The CDR3 consists of 11 residues. CDR3 DNA sequence: TGTGCCACCGAGGACACCGGGGAGCTGTTTTTT. Translating it yields CATEDTGELFF.

Ten or more counts support this clonotype. The chain carries TRBV5-1 and TRBJ2-7; D gene unclear. Germline V gene lookup returns CDR1 SGHRS and CDR2 YFSETQ. V was clipped by 1 base and J by 6 bases, with 5 bases between them. This CDR3 is 11 amino acids long. The CDR3 spells CASSLIGEQYF. CDR3 coding DNA: TGCGCCAGCAGCTTGATAGGCGAGCAGTACTTC.

This clonotype has just a few counts. The chain links TRBV6-5 to TRBJ2-1; 9 bases match TRBD1. Per the germline V gene, CDR1 is MNHEY and CDR2 is SVGAGI. V lost 4 bases to trimming and J lost 4 bases; unmatched junction nucleotides: 8. The CDR3 is 16 residues long. The CDR3 protein is CASSSRTGERYNEQFF. In DNA, the CDR3 is TGTGCCAGCAGTTCTAGGACAGGGGAAAGGTACAATGAGCAGTTCTTC.

This clonotype was detected many times. The genes are TRBV12-3 or TRBV12-4 and TRBJ2-3; D not resolved. Trimming shortened V by 5 bases and J by 4 bases, and 10 bases separated the two germline ends. The CDR3 runs to 13 residues. CDR3 coding DNA: TGTGCCAGCAGTACCTCGACATCAGATACGCAGTATTTT. Its translation: CASSTSTSDTQYF.

The sample holds many counts of this clonotype. The rearrangement links TRBV27 to TRBJ2-7; D is unclear. The V end was cut by 5 bases, the J end by 2 bases, with 10 bases between. This CDR3 is built from 13 residues. Germline CDR1 and CDR2: MNHEY and SMNVEV (reference sequence). This chain's CDR3 is CASSPDGPYEQYF. Written as DNA, the CDR3 is TGTGCCAGCAGTCCGGACGGCCCCTACGAGCAGTACTTC.

The rearrangement links TRBV7-8 to TRBJ2-7, with 10 bases aligning to TRBD2. The CDR3 has 15 amino acids. Germline loops: CDR1 SGHVS, CDR2 FQNEAQ. J gave up 3 bases and V 3 bases, and 5 bases lay outside the gene matches. CDR3 sequence: CASSFATSGVYEQYF. CDR3 sequence (DNA): TGTGCCAGCAGCTTCGCAACTAGCGGGGTCTACGAGCAGTACTTC.

This clonotype has ten or more counts. The CDR3 nucleotides are TGCAGTGCTAGAGAGGGCAGTTACAATGAGCAGTTCTTC. Protein: CSAREGSYNEQFF. The chain uses TRBV20-1 and TRBJ2-1; D gene unclear. The CDR3 runs 13 residues. Germline CDR1 is DFQATT and CDR2 is SNEGSKA (reference sequence). With 0 bases removed from V and 4 bases from J, the gap between germline ends came to 7 bases.

V usage is TRBV18 and J usage is TRBJ1-1, with 8 bases fitting TRBD1. The germline CDR1 and CDR2 sequences are KGHSH and LQKENI. There are 13 residues in the CDR3. J lost 10 bases, V lost 5 bases, and 9 bases had no gene match. CDR3 region: CASSTGTGRGAFF. CDR3 in DNA: TGTGCCAGCTCAACAGGGACAGGTCGTGGAGCTTTCTTT.

Many counts were recorded for this clonotype. V gene TRBV24-1 combines with J gene TRBJ2-1, with TRBD2 matching 7 bases. Germline CDR1 and CDR2: KGHDR and SFDVKD. Trimming took 1 base from V and 9 from J; bases not matched to a gene: 8. The CDR3 extends over 15 amino acids. In nucleotides, the CDR3 is TGTGCCACCAGTGATTTCCCCGGGAGGAGAGGTGAGCAGTTCTTC. As protein: CATSDFPGRRGEQFF.

In this sample, this clonotype turned up a few times. This chain's CDR3 is CASSSLTGRHDAGELFF. Written as DNA, the CDR3 is TGTGCCAGCAGCTCCCTCACAGGGAGACATGACGCCGGGGAGCTGTTTTTT. V is TRBV7-9 and J is TRBJ2-2; weak D call: TRBD1 (6 bases). Germline V CDR1 and CDR2: SEHNR, FQNEAQ (reference sequence). Trimming took 4 bases from V and 6 from J, leaving 21 bases between them. The CDR3 is made up of 17 amino acids.

This clonotype was recorded many times. The V and J genes are TRBV12-3 or TRBV12-4 and TRBJ1-2, with TRBD1 matching 9 bases. J lost 7 bases, V lost 5 bases, and 11 bases had no gene match. CDR3 size: 15 residues. The CDR3 DNA reads TGTGCCAGCAGTCCCACCGGGACAGGGCTAGCTGGCTACACCTTC. This gives the protein CASSPTGTGLAGYTF.